The entry that follows covers one T cell receptor beta chain sequence. Its antigen is as yet unknown. This sample is drawn from a study of vaccination and CD4 T cells after COVID-19. Across the study: The study enrolled six male and four female convalescents, two of whom were Hispanic.

Sequenced with the Oncomine TCR Beta short-read assay was DNA taken from cultured CD4+ T cells. Genomic DNA was extracted from cultured CD4+ T cells. One entry per CDR3 protein results from TCRdb running MiXCR on the PCR reads. The sample has over 6,500 distinct CDR3 sequences; around 70% are singletons. This CDR3 is built from 14 residues. V lost 6 bases to trimming and J lost 5 bases, with 16 bases between them. Treatment in this sample: roughly ten-day PBMC culture with coronavirus spike peptide pools or control peptides (ViraFEST assay). ViraFEST used peptide pools to expand antigen-specific T cells before TCR sequencing.

This sequence was found in a human donor who had recovered from COVID-19. The sequencing sample was made of CD4+ T cells from blood, cultured in vitro. This sequence joins TRBV12-3 or TRBV12-4 and TRBJ1-2; a possible D gene is TRBD1 (6 bases). The DNA of the CDR3 is TGTGCCAGCAGGCGACAGGCTGGGACTTATGGCTACACCTTC. Protein sequence: CASRRQAGTYGYTF.